Below, one T cell receptor (beta chain) is given with its context. Its antigen is undetermined. Overlapping HIV-1 Gag 15-mer peptides at 0.8 to 1 ug per peptide per mL were used. Sorted nonresponding memory CD4+ T cells were CD40L-negative, CD69-negative, CD45RO-high. For at least 4 years, plasma HIV-1 RNA was undetectable (<50 copies/mL). CD8-depleted PBMCs were stimulated 15 to 20 hours with anti-CD28/CD49d costimulation, CD40-blocking antibody and enfuvirtide. The immunoSEQ assay was version 4, run in survey mode. Clones were read by immunoSEQ multiplex PCR, and TCRdb kept only the in-frame ones, dropping some. The table has over 60,000 clones, about 81% seen once. The CDR3 totals 15 residues. The V and J ends lost 5 bases and 5 bases, in that order; junction bases with no gene match: 9. Germline V gives CDR1 SGHAT, CDR2 FQNNGV. These data come from a study of persistence of HIV-infected CD4 T cells.

This specimen was CD4+ T cells sorted from PBMCs after approximately 19-hour stimulation, taken from a patient who received antiretroviral therapy. This receptor was identified in an adult man with HIV who was CMV-seropositive. The rearrangement uses TRBV11-2 and TRBJ1-2, with 9 bases identical to TRBD1. The CDR3 region has the DNA TGTGCCAGCAGCGTGACCGGGACAGGGATATATGGCTACACCTTC. Translated, it gives CASSVTGTGIYGYTF.